The next 9 T cell receptor beta chains were all read from a single sample in a study of T cells in Graves' hyperthyroidism and ophthalmopathy. Amplification yielded TCR beta CDR3 regions, with RNA transcripts as the source. A first-round RT-PCR of the TCR CDR3 used the HTBI primer set. TCRdb redid the calling of the multiplex PCR reads with MiXCR, one entry per CDR3 protein. Of about 690,000 distinct CDR3 sequences listed, 17% are singletons. Sequences were obtained from blood. The receptors stem from a man between 45 and 60 years old with Graves' hyperthyroidism.

This clonotype was detected ten times or more. The chain combines TRBV6-1 with TRBJ1-1, with D possibly being TRBD1 (5 bases). V was clipped by 6 bases and J by 5 bases, with 16 bases between them. This CDR3 has 14 residues. From germline, CDR1 is MNHNS and CDR2 SASEGT. The CDR3 coding sequence is TGTGCCAGCAGATTAGGCCTGGGACGGACTGAAGCTTTCTTT. It translates to CASRLGLGRTEAFF.

This clonotype was seen at least ten times. The gene calls are TRBV7-8 and TRBJ2-1, with 8 nucleotides matching TRBD1. The CDR3 loop spans 15 amino acids. Germline lookup yields CDR1 SGHVS and CDR2 FQNEAQ. The ends lost 5 bases at V and 6 bases at J; junction bases unmatched: 9. This CDR3 is CASSLRQGKVNEQFF. The CDR3 DNA reads as TGTGCCAGCAGCCTAAGACAGGGGAAAGTCAATGAGCAGTTCTTC.

This clonotype came up a few times. One end of the junction varies from germline; a read error may be responsible. The chain couples TRBV7-9 to TRBJ1-4; D is ambiguous. This CDR3 contains 16 residues. Germline V CDR1 and CDR2: SEHNR, FQNEAQ (reference sequence). The CDR3 reads CASSAERVRVFEKLFF. The CDR3 DNA reads as TGTGCTAGCAGCGCGGAGCGGGTACGCGTATTTGAAAAACTGTTTTTT. The whole variable domain, remainder taken from reference TRBV7-9 and TRBJ1-4, is DTGVSQNPRHKITKRGQNVTFRCDPISEHNRLYWYRQTLGQGPEFLTYFQNEAQLEKSRLLSDRFSAERPKGSFSTLEIQRTEQGDSAMYLCASSAERVRVFEKLFFGSGTQLSVL.

The chain couples TRBV19 to TRBJ2-7, with 14 nucleotides matching TRBD2. This CDR3 has 17 residues. Germline V gene lookup returns CDR1 LNHDA and CDR2 SQIVND (reference sequence). Trimming cost V 3 bases and J 0 bases; bases outside gene matches: 4. CDR3 sequence reads: CASSMGLAGVRSYEQYF. The CDR3 nucleotides are TGTGCCAGTAGTATGGGACTAGCGGGAGTCCGCTCCTACGAGCAGTACTTC.

The table lists this clonotype with many counts. The CDR3 protein is CASSSYGLGADEQYF. In DNA, the CDR3 is TGTGCCAGCAGCTCGTACGGACTAGGGGCCGACGAGCAGTACTTC. The rearrangement joins TRBV7-2 to TRBJ2-7; 7 bases match TRBD2. The CDR3 contains 15 residues. Looked up from germline, CDR1 is SGHTA and CDR2 is FQGNSA. With 4 bases clipped from V and 5 bases from J, the junction kept 11 bases outside the gene matches. The variable domain in full, completed from reference TRBV7-2 and TRBJ2-7, reads GAGVSQSPSNKVTEKGKDVELRCDPISGHTALYWYRQSLGQGLEFLIYFQGNSAPDKSGLPSDRFSAERTGGSVSTLTIQRTQQEDSAVYLCASSSYGLGADEQYFGPGTRLTVT.

CDR3 loop: CASSISPGNQPQHF. Written as DNA, the CDR3 is TGTGCCAGTAGTATTTCCCCGGGAAATCAGCCCCAGCATTTT. The V gene is TRBV19, the J gene TRBJ1-5; no definite D call. The CDR3 length is 14 residues. Trimming shortened V by 3 bases and J by 4 bases, and 10 bases separated the two germline ends. Germline values: CDR1 LNHDA, CDR2 SQIVND (reference sequence).

Details on this clonotype: A much larger clone differs by one base, so this may be a read error. The CDR3 loop reads CASSLAGTGANVPTF. Here the CDR3 DNA reads TGTGCCAGCAGCTTAGCAGGGACCGGGGCCAACGTCCCGACTTTC. The chain recombines TRBV11-2 with TRBJ2-6; possibly TRBD1 or TRBD2 for D (5 bases each). CDR3 length equals 15 residues. Germline V gene sequence: CDR1 SGHAT, CDR2 FQNNGV.

This clonotype was seen repeatedly, ten times or more. The rearrangement uses TRBV19 and TRBJ1-6, with 7 bases matching TRBD1. V trimming: 6 bases; J trimming: 7 bases; junction bases outside the gene matches: 9. This CDR3 has 15 residues. Germline CDR1 LNHDA, CDR2 SQIVND (reference sequence). The CDR3 region is CASRWDSSLNSPLHF. CDR3 in DNA: TGTGCCAGTAGGTGGGACAGCTCTTTAAATTCACCCCTCCACTTT.

In its sample, this clonotype was seen many times. This chain's CDR3 is CASSLDKINTEAFF. The CDR3 DNA reads as TGTGCCAGCAGTCTTGACAAGATCAACACTGAAGCTTTCTTT. The chain joins TRBV27 to TRBJ1-1; D gene uncertain. The germline V gene encodes CDR1 MNHEY and CDR2 SMNVEV (reference sequence). The CDR3 totals 14 residues. The ends were cut back, 5 bases at V and 2 bases at J, with 12 bases in the middle.